Here is one T cell receptor beta chain with its context. Trimming removed 6 bases at V and 2 bases at J, with 18 bases between. The germline CDR1 and CDR2 sequences are MNHNS and SASEGT. This CDR3 is built from 16 residues. The data are from a study of CD8 T cells in Susac syndrome. Random hexamers were used to reverse transcribe roughly 0.5 to 1 ug of RNA. Coverage of TCR beta CDR3 amplification by immunoSEQ multiplex PCR extended to 54 Vbeta and 13 Jbeta. Each CDR3 protein is one row after TCRdb ran MiXCR on the immunoSEQ multiplex PCR reads. The sample has about 150,000 distinct CDR3 sequences, less than 97% seen once. TCR beta sequences were obtained from blood CD8+ and CD4+ T cells. TEMRA cells were FACS-enriched, and CD8+ and CD4+ T cells were isolated negatively.

The TCR originated in a human donor with multiple sclerosis. The sequenced material came from CD8+ T cells from PBMCs. The gene calls are TRBV6-1 and TRBJ2-3; D unresolved. The CDR3 loop reads CASSTRWHSDTDTQYF. The CDR3, as DNA: TGTGCCAGCAGCACCAGGTGGCACAGTGACACAGATACGCAGTATTTT.